These 7 T cell receptor beta chains were sequenced from one sample in a study of T cell responses to AZD1222 COVID-19 vaccine (dated by TCRdb to the early 2020s). The library was produced with the immunoSEQ multiplex PCR assay. In TCRdb, the immuneACCESS table is reduced to in-frame sequences with V and J assigned. These tables do not hold every clone; where another copy was compared, an unresolved V gene accounts for under half, and the others remain unexplained. This sample gives around 86,000 clones in total; around 89% of them show up just once. The top ten hold roughly 8.1% of the sample. Explained via the paper, the time point label denotes: baseline before first vaccination. The sequencing used peripheral blood, collected on day 0 of AZD1222 vaccination. The source is an adult in good health.

This chain joins TRBV18 and TRBJ2-1; 12 bases fit TRBD2. The CDR3 consists of 16 residues. V lost 3 bases, J lost 6 bases, and 6 bases stayed unmatched. From germline, CDR1 is KGHSH and CDR2 LQKENI. DNA for the CDR3: TGTGCCAGCTCACCGCAACTAGCGGGGGGTCTCAATGAGCAGTTCTTC. This sequence encodes CASSPQLAGGLNEQFF.

The gene calls are TRBV7-8 and TRBJ2-7, with 9 bases that match TRBD1. V lost 2 bases and J lost 6; bases outside the gene matches: 8. Germline loops: CDR1 SGHVS, CDR2 FQNEAQ. CDR3 size: 15 residues. CDR3 nucleotide sequence: TGTGCCAGCAGCTTACGCGACGGGACAGGGTTCGAGCAGTACTTC. This codes for CASSLRDGTGFEQYF.

The chain uses TRBV6-2 or TRBV6-3 and TRBJ2-7; D not certain. Germline lookup yields CDR1 MNHEY and CDR2 SVGEGT. Trimming cost V 2 bases and J 3 bases, with 5 bases left between them. The CDR3 loop spans 12 amino acids. The DNA for the CDR3 is TGTGCCAGCAGTTACCGGGTCTACGAGCAGTACTTC. Its protein is CASSYRVYEQYF.

The chain is built from TRBV28 and TRBJ1-2; no reliable D call. The length of the CDR3 is 12 residues. With 7 bases removed from V and 8 bases from J, the gap between germline ends came to 14 bases. In germline, CDR1 is MDHEN, CDR2 SYDVKM. CDR3 nucleotides: TGTGCCAGCACCTCGGACCTGGACGGCTACACCTTC. Encoded protein: CASTSDLDGYTF.

For the CDR3, the DNA is TGTGCCAGCAGTGAATCAGCAGGGGGGTGGCAAGAGACCCAGTACTTC. The encoded protein is CASSESAGGWQETQYF. The chain has TRBV6-1 and TRBJ2-5; D is perhaps TRBD1 (7 bases). Germline CDR1 MNHNS, CDR2 SASEGT. V gave up 2 bases and J gave up 2 bases, with 15 bases separating them. The CDR3 sequence is 16 residues long.

J is TRBJ1-1 and V is TRBV9; 9 nucleotides match TRBD1. Germline CDR1 is SGDLS and CDR2 is YYNGEE. V lost 0 bases, J lost 11 bases, and 5 bases stayed unmatched. This CDR3 spans 13 amino acids. The CDR3 spells CASSVGSGQGAFF. CDR3 nucleotide sequence: TGTGCCAGCAGCGTAGGTAGTGGACAGGGGGCTTTCTTT.

The table lists this clone with a count of one. V is TRBV4-3 and J is TRBJ2-1, with 8 bases that match TRBD1. In germline, CDR1 is LGHNA, CDR2 YSLEER. J lost 1 base, V lost 4 bases, and 3 bases had no gene match. The CDR3 extends over 15 amino acids. CDR3 DNA sequence: TGCGCCAGCAGCCTCGGACAGGGATCCTACAATGAGCAGTTCTTC. It yields the protein CASSLGQGSYNEQFF.